This TCR beta chain was recorded in a study of CD8+ T cells in alopecia areata. CDR1 and CDR2 (germline): SQVTM, ANQGSEA. This CDR3 spans 13 amino acids. Trimming pared 5 bases from V and 6 bases from J, leaving 16 bases between. TCR sequencing used cDNA made by reverse transcription of extracted RNA. The protocol was immunoSEQ multiplex PCR, while the TCRdb copy is restricted to in-frame clones and leaves out a portion. The sample carries about 210,000 clones, roughly two fifths recorded once. Worth noting for this clone: Its antigen remains unknown.

Treatment specified: oral pan-JAK inhibitor, 5-10 mg twice daily. The study's findings and limits: Normal skin's resident alphabeta T cells are also sequenced in scalp samples.

This chain connects TRBV29-1 to TRBJ1-1; maybe TRBD1 (5 bases). The sequence was obtained from a human donor with alopecia areata. Sequences were derived from CD4+ T cells sorted from blood, sampled around week 31, from a patient treated with tofacitinib. The CDR3 reads CSVLAGGKAEAFF. CDR3 nucleotides: TGCAGCGTTTTGGCGGGGGGGAAGGCTGAAGCTTTCTTT.